This TCR beta chain is drawn from a study of siplizumab effects on memory and regulatory T cells. Sequenced by immunoSEQ multiplex PCR; TCRdb stores in-frame clones only, minus some. The profile shows about 56,000 clones, less than 98% of them singletons. CDR1 and CDR2 (germline): SGHVS, FQNEAQ. Trimming pared 1 base from V and 0 bases from J, leaving 9 bases between. The CDR3 contains 15 residues. This clonotype was obtained from a human donor in good health. The sequenced sample consisted of naive CD8+ T cells sorted from blood. The rearrangement links TRBV7-8 to TRBJ1-2, with unresolved D. The CDR3 is CASSLVGQTNYGYTF. As DNA, the CDR3 is TGTGCCAGCAGCTTAGTCGGGCAGACTAACTATGGCTACACCTTC.